Detailed here is one TCR beta chain. The sample belongs to a study of OX40 agonist ivuxolimab in advanced cancers. Profiled with immunoSEQ multiplex PCR; TCRdb holds only in-frame clones, not every one. This table holds roughly 59,000 clones, 88% found once. Trimming removed 8 bases from V and 3 bases from J; junction bases left unmatched: 8. The CDR3 length is 14 residues. Germline V gene sequence: CDR1 MNHNS, CDR2 SASEGT. The chain uses TRBV6-1 and TRBJ2-7; 9 nucleotides align to TRBD1. This sequence originates from an adult with an advanced solid tumor such as melanoma, head and neck, liver or kidney cancer. The input for sequencing was CD4+ or CD8+ T cells sorted from blood, taken in a trial of the OX40 agonist ivuxolimab. The CDR3 DNA sequence: TGTGCCAGCCGACTCGGGACAGGGAACTACGAGCAGTACTTC. Residues: CASRLGTGNYEQYF.